The entry that follows covers one T cell receptor (beta chain) sequence. This entry comes from a study of blood T cell repertoires in COVID-19. Looking at the study overall: Italy, Spain and the United States were the sources of the convalescent and acute COVID-19 samples. T cells, B-cell-depleted T cells, or PBMCs provided the cDNA or gDNA that served as material.

Per the original data handling: Estimation of nucleated cell counts was performed using reference gene primer amplification. Some clones are missing from TCRdb's copy, which holds only in-frame ones; the method was immunoSEQ multiplex PCR. V, J and clone size were drawn from that table, and D and trimming were deduced from the DNA. The sample includes some 170,000 clones, roughly 87% seen only once; the top ten take approximately 1.4%. V dropped 6 bases and J dropped 5 bases, with 19 bases sitting between them. Germline assignment: CDR1 MNHEY and CDR2 SVGAGI. The CDR3 runs to 15 residues. The chain recombines TRBV6-5 with TRBJ1-2; D may be TRBD1 (5 bases). This receptor was obtained from a woman in her forties or fifties with acute or convalescent COVID-19. Sequenced: peripheral blood. CDR3 protein: CASSIGEEIRYGYTF. The CDR3, as DNA: TGTGCCAGCAGCATAGGGGAGGAAATTAGGTATGGCTACACCTTC.